A single sample is the source of the 27 T cell receptor beta chains below, sequenced in a study of blood T cell repertoires in COVID-19. Here immunoSEQ multiplex PCR was the method, and the copy in TCRdb shows in-frame clones only, minus some. The table lists fewer than 250,000 clones, 87% of them singletons. Specimen: PBMCs or T cells enriched from blood (not recorded which). Receptors were obtained from a woman aged 25 to 39 with acute COVID-19.

The chain is built from TRBV15 and TRBJ2-2; a possible D gene is TRBD1 (7 bases). Per the germline V gene, CDR1 is LNHNV and CDR2 is YYDKDF (reference sequence). CDR3 length: 15 residues. V was cut by 8 bases and J by 0 bases, with 13 bases left in between. The CDR3 bases are TGTGCCACCCAGGCGGGACAGTCGAACACCGGGGAGCTGTTTTTT. Protein sequence: CATQAGQSNTGELFF.

The chain links TRBV27 to TRBJ1-1, with 7 bases that match TRBD1. The V and J ends lost 1 base and 6 bases, in that order; junction bases with no gene match: 5. CDR3 length: 14 amino acids. Germline V lookup: CDR1 MNHEY, CDR2 SMNVEV (reference sequence). The CDR3 here is CASSLFTGEAEAFF. In nucleotides, the CDR3 is TGTGCCAGCAGTTTATTTACAGGGGAGGCTGAAGCTTTCTTT.

This rearrangement joins TRBV19 to TRBJ2-5; tentative D call: TRBD1 (5 bases). The CDR3 covers 13 residues. Germline V gene lookup returns CDR1 LNHDA and CDR2 SQIVND (reference sequence). V was shortened by 1 base and J by 2 bases, with 5 bases between the two germline ends. This chain's CDR3 is CASSIGQQETQYF. The CDR3 nucleotides read TGTGCCAGTAGTATAGGACAGCAAGAGACCCAGTACTTC.

The chain is built from TRBV2 and TRBJ1-1, with D unclear. Trimming took off 7 bases at V and 3 bases at J, with 21 bases between the two ends. The length of the CDR3 is 16 residues. CDR1 SNHLY and CDR2 FYNNEI come from the germline V gene. CDR3 bases: TGTGCCAGCACCTCTCAAAGCCCCGCTCAGGACACTGAAGCTTTCTTT. It codes for CASTSQSPAQDTEAFF.

The chain recombines TRBV4-1 with TRBJ1-1; TRBD1 aligns across 9 bases. The CDR3 spans 16 residues. Germline CDR1 MGHRA, CDR2 YSYEKL. J was trimmed by 1 base and V by 1 base; bases with no gene match: 4. The CDR3: CASSQGTGESNTEAFF. CDR3 bases: TGCGCCAGCAGCCAAGGGACAGGGGAGTCGAACACTGAAGCTTTCTTT.

This sequence joins TRBV19 and TRBJ1-5; D is possibly TRBD1 (5 bases). Germline CDR1 reads LNHDA; CDR2 reads SQIVND (reference sequence). V lost 3 bases to trimming and J lost 6 bases, with 6 bases between them. The CDR3 extends over 12 amino acids. The CDR3 DNA follows: TGTGCCAGTAGTATCGGGGGTCAGCCCCAGCATTTT. This gives the protein CASSIGGQPQHF.

This clone appeared a single time. The V gene is TRBV12-3 or TRBV12-4, the J gene TRBJ1-1; D not resolved. The CDR3 loop spans 13 amino acids. Trimming left V 3 bases short and J 3 bases short, with 8 bases between. CDR3 in DNA: TGTGCCAGCAGTTTCAAACTGGACACTGAAGCTTTCTTT. Its protein product is CASSFKLDTEAFF.

The V call is TRBV5-6, the J call TRBJ1-6; D might be TRBD1 (5 bases). Trimming took 6 bases from V and 10 from J, leaving 14 bases between them. Germline V gene sequence: CDR1 SGHDT, CDR2 YYEEEE. The CDR3 is 13 residues long. The DNA for the CDR3 is TGTGCCAGCAACGCAGGGTATTACTCACCCCTCCACTTT. It yields the protein CASNAGYYSPLHF. The full variable domain, its missing parts supplied by reference TRBV5-6 and TRBJ1-6, is DAGVTQSPTHLIKTRGQQVTLRCSPKSGHDTVSWYQQALGQGPQFIFQYYEEEERQRGNFPDRFSGHQFPNYSSELNVNALLLGDSALYLCASNAGYYSPLHFGNGTRLTVT.

This clone was detected once. This chain joins TRBV19 and TRBJ1-2, with D possibly being TRBD1 (5 bases). The ends were cut back, 5 bases at V and 6 bases at J, with 16 bases in the middle. This CDR3 is 14 amino acids long. Germline values: CDR1 LNHDA, CDR2 SQIVND (reference sequence). The CDR3 loop is CASSHQGGSDGYTF. The CDR3 bases are TGTGCCAGTAGTCACCAGGGAGGGAGCGATGGCTACACCTTC. Full variable domain (outside the CDR3, taken from reference TRBV19 and TRBJ1-2): DGGITQSPKYLFRKEGQNVTLSCEQNLNHDAMYWYRQDPGQGLRLIYYSQIVNDFQKGDIAEGYSVSREKKESFPLTVTSAQKNPTAFYLCASSHQGGSDGYTFGSGTRLTVV.

This chain connects TRBV5-1 to TRBJ1-1; the D is unclear. Germline V gives CDR1 SGHRS, CDR2 YFSETQ. The length of the CDR3 is 15 residues. With 0 bases removed from V and 2 bases from J, the gap between germline ends came to 11 bases. CDR3 loop: CASSLGPGINTEAFF. The DNA of the CDR3 is TGCGCCAGCAGCTTGGGTCCGGGGATAAACACTGAAGCTTTCTTT.

This rearrangement joins TRBV4-1 to TRBJ1-4; 10 nucleotides match TRBD1. The CDR3 totals 14 residues. The V gene end was trimmed by 0 bases and the J gene end by 10 bases; junction bases not matched to a gene: 2. Per the germline V gene, CDR1 is MGHRA and CDR2 is YSYEKL. CDR3 residues: CASSQDWDRGKLFF. CDR3 DNA: TGCGCCAGCAGCCAAGATTGGGACAGGGGAAAACTGTTTTTT.

The chain is built from TRBV6-5 and TRBJ2-3, with D maybe TRBD1 (6 bases). Germline lookup yields CDR1 MNHEY and CDR2 SVGAGI. The ends were cut back, 10 bases at V and 5 bases at J, with 19 bases in the middle. CDR3 size: 14 residues. The CDR3 DNA reads TGTGCCACCTCACCGGGACACGGAGGAGATACGCAGTATTTT. Residues: CATSPGHGGDTQYF.

V gene TRBV4-1 combines with J gene TRBJ2-1; tentative D call: TRBD1 (5 bases). With 0 bases removed from V and 1 base from J, the gap between germline ends came to 10 bases. The germline CDR1 and CDR2 sequences are MGHRA and YSYEKL. This CDR3 has 16 residues. CDR3 region: CASSQDRQGSYNEQFF. CDR3 coding DNA: TGCGCCAGCAGCCAAGATCGGCAGGGTTCCTACAATGAGCAGTTCTTC.

The V gene is TRBV19, the J gene TRBJ1-6; tentatively, D is TRBD1 (6 bases). CDR3 length equals 18 residues. The germline gives CDR1 LNHDA, CDR2 SQIVND (reference sequence). Trimming left V 1 base short and J 0 bases short, with 13 bases between. CDR3 sequence reads: CASSIGLTGSSYNSPLHF. As DNA, the CDR3 is TGTGCCAGTAGTATAGGACTCACAGGGAGCTCCTATAATTCACCCCTCCACTTT.

This clone was observed a few times. The V call is TRBV10-2, the J call TRBJ1-6; tentative D call: TRBD1 (5 bases). The CDR3 is 16 residues long. V dropped 1 base and J dropped 14 bases, with 21 bases sitting between them. Germline CDR1 is WSHSY and CDR2 is SAAADI. CDR3 loop: CASSEYGAHSEPTLHF. For the CDR3, the DNA is TGCGCCAGCAGTGAGTATGGGGCGCATAGTGAACCCACCCTCCACTTT.

This clone was counted a single time. The chain employs TRBV4-3 and TRBJ1-6; 7 nucleotides line up with TRBD1. Germline V lookup: CDR1 LGHNA, CDR2 YSLEER. The CDR3 runs 16 residues. V was pared by 0 bases and J by 10 bases, with 9 bases of the junction left unmatched. The CDR3 region is CASSQEGGGVDSPLHF. The CDR3 DNA sequence: TGCGCCAGCAGCCAAGAAGGGGGCGGGGTAGACTCACCCCTCCACTTT.

The chain uses TRBV28 and TRBJ1-2, with TRBD1 identical over 7 bases. This CDR3 is 14 amino acids long. Germline values: CDR1 MDHEN, CDR2 SYDVKM. V trimming: 3 bases; J trimming: 3 bases; junction bases outside the gene matches: 4. CDR3 bases: TGTGCCAGCAGTTTTAGGGACAGACACTATGGCTACACCTTC. Translating it yields CASSFRDRHYGYTF.

The chain is built from TRBV7-2 and TRBJ2-7; a weak D match, TRBD1 (5 bases). V lost 1 base and J 1 base, leaving 8 bases between the germline ends. In germline, CDR1 is SGHTA, CDR2 FQGNSA. The CDR3 covers 14 residues. The CDR3, as DNA: TGTGCCAGCAGCTTAGTAGGGGAATCCTACGAGCAGTACTTC. Encoded protein: CASSLVGESYEQYF.

Comments on this clone: No DNA is shown, since the ends of the CDR3 on it are uncertain; the CDR3 is the one TCRdb lists. The chain joins TRBV28 to TRBJ1-2. Germline V gene lookup returns CDR1 MDHEN and CDR2 SYDVKM. The CDR3 is 15 amino acids long, termini counted. CDR3 sequence reads: CASSFGEGTLWGYTF.

The chain has TRBV27 and TRBJ2-3, with TRBD1 identical over 8 bases. Trimming took 3 bases from V and 6 from J; bases not matched to a gene: 14. Germline CDR1 MNHEY, CDR2 SMNVEV (reference sequence). The length of the CDR3 is 17 residues. CDR3 DNA sequence: TGTGCCAGCAGTTTTACCAAGCAGGGGGCTGTTTCGGATACGCAGTATTTT. Translated: CASSFTKQGAVSDTQYF.

The chain uses TRBV7-9 and TRBJ1-3; no reliable D call. The CDR3 is 12 amino acids. Germline V gene sequence: CDR1 SEHNR, CDR2 FQNEAQ (reference sequence). The V end lost 4 bases, the J end lost 4 bases, and 5 bases lay between the germline ends. CDR3 sequence: CASSSQGNTIYF. In nucleotides, the CDR3 is TGTGCCAGCAGCTCTCAGGGAAACACCATATATTTT. The variable domain in full, completed from reference TRBV7-9 and TRBJ1-3, reads DTGVSQNPRHKITKRGQNVTFRCDPISEHNRLYWYRQTLGQGPEFLTYFQNEAQLEKSRLLSDRFSAERPKGSFSTLEIQRTEQGDSAMYLCASSSQGNTIYFGEGSWLTVV.

The chain combines TRBV28 with TRBJ1-6, with 10 bases fitting TRBD1. Germline trimming cut 5 bases from V and 9 bases from J; bases unmatched to any gene: 13. The CDR3 spans 17 residues. Germline loops: CDR1 MDHEN, CDR2 SYDVKM. DNA of the CDR3: TGTGCCAGCAGTACCCCAAGGGCCGGGACAGGGGCTTCACCCCTCCACTTT. Its translation is CASSTPRAGTGASPLHF. Using reference TRBV28 and TRBJ1-6 for the parts outside the CDR3, the full variable domain is DVKVTQSSRYLVKRTGEKVFLECVQDMDHENMFWYRQDPGLGLRLIYFSYDVKMKEKGDIPEGYSVSREKKERFSLILESASTNQTSMYLCASSTPRAGTGASPLHFGNGTRLTVT.

V is TRBV6-5 and J is TRBJ2-7, with TRBD1 matching over 8 bases. V lost 0 bases and J lost 3; bases outside the gene matches: 7. The germline V gene has CDR1 MNHEY and CDR2 SVGAGI. There are 16 residues in the CDR3. For the CDR3, the DNA is TGTGCCAGCAGTTACTCGGTGGGGGACAGGTACTACGAGCAGTACTTC. Its protein is CASSYSVGDRYYEQYF.

The chain couples TRBV19 to TRBJ2-7; TRBD1 matches at 10 bases. J gave up 7 bases and V 7 bases, and 13 bases lay outside the gene matches. The CDR3 contains 15 residues. CDR1 is LNHDA, CDR2 SQIVND, per germline (reference sequence). The CDR3 loop is CASTSGQGVYREQYF. DNA for the CDR3: TGTGCCAGTACCTCTGGACAGGGGGTTTATCGGGAGCAGTACTTC.

The rearrangement links TRBV3-1 (or the pseudogene TRBV3-2) to TRBJ1-5; D gene unclear. CDR3 length equals 14 residues. The V end lost 0 bases, the J end lost 6 bases, and 9 bases lay between the germline ends. Germline V gene sequence: CDR1 LGHDT, CDR2 YNNKEL (reference sequence). DNA for the CDR3: TGTGCCAGCAGCCAAGACTCGAGGGTTCAGCCCCAGCATTTT. It encodes CASSQDSRVQPQHF.

This CDR3 reads CASSDSRENTEAFF. The CDR3 nucleotides are TGTGCCAGCAGTGACTCCCGAGAGAACACTGAAGCTTTCTTT. The chain combines TRBV2 with TRBJ1-1, with D hard to call. The germline gives CDR1 SNHLY, CDR2 FYNNEI. The CDR3 has 14 residues. V lost 3 bases to trimming and J lost 1 base, with 9 bases between them. The whole variable domain, remainder taken from reference TRBV2 and TRBJ1-1, is EPEVTQTPSHQVTQMGQEVILRCVPISNHLYFYWYRQILGQKVEFLVSFYNNEISEKSEIFDDQFSVERPDGSNFTLKIRSTKLEDSAMYFCASSDSRENTEAFFGQGTRLTVV.

The chain carries TRBV7-2 and TRBJ2-7; 11 bases agree with TRBD2. Germline CDR1 reads SGHTA; CDR2 reads FQGNSA. This CDR3 has 15 amino acids. The V gene end was trimmed by 3 bases and the J gene end by 0 bases; junction bases not matched to a gene: 1. This chain's CDR3 is CASSLTSGDSYEQYF. The CDR3 DNA is TGTGCCAGCAGCTTGACTAGCGGGGACTCCTACGAGCAGTACTTC. Filled out from reference TRBV7-2 and TRBJ2-7, the complete variable domain reads GAGVSQSPSNKVTEKGKDVELRCDPISGHTALYWYRQSLGQGLEFLIYFQGNSAPDKSGLPSDRFSAERTGGSVSTLTIQRTQQEDSAVYLCASSLTSGDSYEQYFGPGTRLTVT.